The source of this T cell receptor (beta chain) is a study of shared clonotypes between healthy human individuals. Remarks on this clone: No antigen is known for it.

There are 13 residues in the CDR3. Trimming cost V 3 bases and J 4 bases; bases outside gene matches: 2. Germline CDR1 MNHEY, CDR2 SMNVEV (reference sequence). Sequencing was at deep level. Sequencing was performed with immunoSEQ multiplex PCR; in TCRdb, only in-frame clones are kept and a portion is missing. The sample lists 950,000 to 1,100,000 clones, about 84% occurring once. Study observations and caveats: The four-donor shared clonotypes exceeded non-shared clonotypes in generation probability, with non-shared ones scoring lower. Among the subsets, naive ones generally showed larger estimated richness than memory ones.

Healthy HIV-negative adults without recent acute infections or vaccinations served as donors. This receptor was obtained from a man younger than 35 in good health. Some clones in this sample may be carry-over from other donors' samples. Sequencing was done on a sample of memory CD4+ T cells from PBMCs. Noted subset: CD45RA-negative fraction. The rearrangement joins TRBV27 to TRBJ2-5; 7 positions agree with TRBD1. In DNA form, the CDR3 reads TGTGCCAGCAGTTTTAGGGGGCTAGAGACCCAGTACTTC. It codes for CASSFRGLETQYF.